This T cell receptor (beta chain) emerged from a study of cytomegalovirus exposure and HLA in healthy donors. Overall study context: Of all 360 or so donors who were genotyped, under 90% belonged to the Caucasian-associated ancestry cluster.

The CDR3 has 14 residues. Germline-derived CDR1 and CDR2 are GTSNPN and SVGIG (reference sequence). The trim removed 4 bases at V and 0 bases at J, leaving 5 bases unmatched. A multiplex PCR was run with 60 Vbeta primers and 13 Jbeta primers. TCRdb's copy holds only in-frame clones and misses some; the assay was immunoSEQ multiplex PCR. This sample has some 170,000 clones; roughly 80% occur once, and the top ten carry over 4.5%. Unrecorded immune exposure was likely among donors, who were nominally healthy when sampled. The chain links TRBV30 to TRBJ2-7; 8 bases map to TRBD1. The sequencing sample was made of PBMCs. The receptor's source is a woman between 18 and 30 years old in good health and CMV-seropositive. As DNA, the CDR3 is TGTGCCTGGACCGCCGGGACAGGCTCCTACGAGCAGTACTTC. Translating gives CAWTAGTGSYEQYF.